A single sample is the source of the 8 T cell receptor beta chains below, sequenced in a study of blood T cell dynamics during melanoma immunotherapy. The time point: week 3, after first cycle of checkpoint inhibitor. Measured with immunoSEQ multiplex PCR; TCRdb has only the in-frame clones, and not every one. The repertoire holds 15,000 to 20,000 clones, with 94% as singletons. This material consisted of effector memory CD8+ T cells from blood, taken from a patient treated with checkpoint blockade. Every receptor here comes from a human donor with melanoma.

This clone has just one count. The chain uses TRBV2 and TRBJ1-5; no clear D gene. CDR1 SNHLY and CDR2 FYNNEI come from the germline V gene. The CDR3 consists of 14 residues. V dropped 5 bases and J dropped 0 bases, with 8 bases sitting between them. The chain's CDR3 is CASSPSYSNQPQHF. CDR3 DNA: TGTGCCAGCAGTCCGTCATATAGCAATCAGCCCCAGCATTTT.

The table lists this clone with a count of one. This rearrangement joins TRBV6-4 to TRBJ1-5; 9 nucleotides agree with TRBD1. Per germline, CDR1 MRHNA and CDR2 SNTAGT. After removal of 8 bases from V and 0 bases from J, the junction contained 5 bases not matched to a gene. The CDR3 runs 15 residues. In nucleotides, the CDR3 is TGTGCCAGCTCCCCGGGACAGGGTAGCAATCAGCCCCAGCATTTT. Translated, it gives CASSPGQGSNQPQHF.

This clone was detected once. The chain recombines TRBV9 with TRBJ2-1, with TRBD2 matching over 13 bases. The CDR3 is 17 amino acids. Germline V gene lookup returns CDR1 SGDLS and CDR2 YYNGEE. J gave up 6 bases and V 3 bases, and 9 bases lay outside the gene matches. CDR3 sequence: CASSAGLAGAGINEQFF. The CDR3 DNA reads as TGTGCCAGCAGCGCTGGACTAGCGGGAGCGGGGATCAATGAGCAGTTCTTC.

Only one count was recorded for this clone. This chain joins TRBV7-2 and TRBJ2-7; TRBD1 is a possible D gene (6 bases). This CDR3 is 16 amino acids long. Trimming took off 4 bases at V and 2 bases at J, with 18 bases between the two ends. Germline CDR1 reads SGHTA; CDR2 reads FQGNSA. Here the CDR3 reads CASSSRQARRTYEQYF. CDR3 nucleotides: TGTGCCAGCAGCTCCCGACAGGCCCGAAGAACCTACGAGCAGTACTTC.

A single count supports this clone. The chain is built from TRBV10-3 and TRBJ2-3, with D possibly matching TRBD1 (6 bases). V was cut by 4 bases and J by 0 bases, with 11 bases left in between. The CDR3 has 15 amino acids. Germline V gene sequence: CDR1 ENHRY, CDR2 SYGVKD. The CDR3 spells CAISGTASSTDTQYF. The CDR3 nucleotides read TGTGCCATCAGTGGGACAGCCTCTAGCACAGATACGCAGTATTTT.

The V and J genes are TRBV7-2 and TRBJ2-7; 9 bases are shared with TRBD1. This CDR3 is built from 19 residues. J gave up 3 bases and V 1 base, and 16 bases lay outside the gene matches. From germline, CDR1 is SGHTA and CDR2 FQGNSA. The CDR3 reads CASSLVGGGTGWLGYEQYF. CDR3 sequence (DNA): TGTGCCAGCAGCTTAGTGGGGGGAGGGACAGGGTGGTTGGGCTACGAGCAGTACTTC. Filled out from reference TRBV7-2 and TRBJ2-7, the complete variable domain reads GAGVSQSPSNKVTEKGKDVELRCDPISGHTALYWYRQSLGQGLEFLIYFQGNSAPDKSGLPSDRFSAERTGGSVSTLTIQRTQQEDSAVYLCASSLVGGGTGWLGYEQYFGPGTRLTVT.

The rearrangement links TRBV15 to TRBJ2-7, with TRBD1 matching over 8 bases. The CDR3 sequence is 14 residues long. Germline loops: CDR1 LNHNV, CDR2 YYDKDF (reference sequence). J gave up 1 base and V 5 bases, and 4 bases lay outside the gene matches. CDR3 sequence reads: CATSEGTGSYEQYF. CDR3 in DNA: TGTGCCACCAGCGAGGGGACAGGTTCCTACGAGCAGTACTTC. The entire variable domain, with the rest obtained from reference TRBV15 and TRBJ2-7, is as follows: DAMVIQNPRYQVTQFGKPVTLSCSQTLNHNVMYWYQQKSSQAPKLLFHYYDKDFNNEADTPDNFQSRRPNTSFCFLDIRSPGLGDTAMYLCATSEGTGSYEQYFGPGTRLTVT.

The V and J genes are TRBV28 and TRBJ2-1; 8 bases agree with TRBD2. Germline V gives CDR1 MDHEN, CDR2 SYDVKM. V lost 6 bases to trimming and J lost 9 bases; unmatched junction nucleotides: 10. The CDR3 extends over 14 amino acids. The CDR3 sequence: CASSLVGGAREQFF. Written as DNA, the CDR3 is TGTGCCAGCAGCCTAGTCGGGGGGGCGCGTGAGCAGTTCTTC.